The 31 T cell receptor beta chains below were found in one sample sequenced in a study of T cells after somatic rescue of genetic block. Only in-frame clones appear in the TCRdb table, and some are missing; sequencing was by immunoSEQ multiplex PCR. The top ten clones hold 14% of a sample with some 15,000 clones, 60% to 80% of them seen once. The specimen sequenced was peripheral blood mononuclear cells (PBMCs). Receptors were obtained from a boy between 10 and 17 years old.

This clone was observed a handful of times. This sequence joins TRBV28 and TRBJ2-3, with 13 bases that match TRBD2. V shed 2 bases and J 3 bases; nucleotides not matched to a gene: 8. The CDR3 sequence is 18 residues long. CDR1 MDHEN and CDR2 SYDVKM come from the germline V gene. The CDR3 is CASSLTPGLAGDTDTQYF. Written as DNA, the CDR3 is TGTGCCAGCAGTTTAACCCCAGGACTAGCGGGGGATACAGATACGCAGTATTTT.

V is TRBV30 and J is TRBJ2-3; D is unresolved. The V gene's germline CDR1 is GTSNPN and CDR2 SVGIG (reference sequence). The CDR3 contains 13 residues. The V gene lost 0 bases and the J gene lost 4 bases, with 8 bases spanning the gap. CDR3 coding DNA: TGTGCCTGGAGTGTACCAGGTCCAGATACGCAGTATTTT. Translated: CAWSVPGPDTQYF.

The CDR3 DNA reads TGTGCCAGCAACCACTACGAGCAGTACTTC. Its translation is CASNHYEQYF. The V and J genes are TRBV27 and TRBJ2-7; D is unresolved. The CDR3 spans 10 residues. The germline V gene encodes CDR1 MNHEY and CDR2 SMNVEV (reference sequence). V dropped 7 bases and J dropped 3 bases, with 4 bases sitting between them.

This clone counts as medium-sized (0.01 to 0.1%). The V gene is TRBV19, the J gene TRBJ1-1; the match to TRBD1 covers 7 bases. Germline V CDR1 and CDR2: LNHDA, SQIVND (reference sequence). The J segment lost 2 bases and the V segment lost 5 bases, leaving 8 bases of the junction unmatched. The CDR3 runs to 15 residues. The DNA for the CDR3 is TGTGCCAGTAGTCCTATTCGGGACAGCAACACTGAAGCTTTCTTT. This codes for CASSPIRDSNTEAFF.

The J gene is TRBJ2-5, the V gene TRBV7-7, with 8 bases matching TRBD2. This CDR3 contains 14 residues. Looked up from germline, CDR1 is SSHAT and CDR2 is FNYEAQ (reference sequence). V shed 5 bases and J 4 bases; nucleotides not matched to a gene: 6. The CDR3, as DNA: TGTGCCAGCAGCCCCGGACTAGCTGGAGAGACCCAGTACTTC. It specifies CASSPGLAGETQYF.

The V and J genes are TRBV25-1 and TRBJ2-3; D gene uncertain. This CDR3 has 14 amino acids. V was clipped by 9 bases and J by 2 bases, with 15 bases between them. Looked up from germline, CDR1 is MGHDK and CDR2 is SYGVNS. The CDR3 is CASRRALFTDTQYF. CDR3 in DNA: TGTGCCAGTCGCCGAGCCCTATTCACAGATACGCAGTATTTT.

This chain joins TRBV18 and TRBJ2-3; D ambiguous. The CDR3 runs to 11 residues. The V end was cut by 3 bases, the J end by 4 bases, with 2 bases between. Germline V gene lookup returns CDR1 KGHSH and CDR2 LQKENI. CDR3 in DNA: TGTGCCAGCTCACCGGCAGATACGCAGTATTTT. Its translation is CASSPADTQYF.

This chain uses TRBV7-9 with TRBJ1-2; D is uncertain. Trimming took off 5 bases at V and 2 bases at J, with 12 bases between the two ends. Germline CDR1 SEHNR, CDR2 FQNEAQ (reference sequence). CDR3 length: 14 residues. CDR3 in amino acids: CASSPRHLNYGYTF. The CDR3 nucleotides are TGTGCCAGCAGCCCTCGACACCTCAACTATGGCTACACCTTC.

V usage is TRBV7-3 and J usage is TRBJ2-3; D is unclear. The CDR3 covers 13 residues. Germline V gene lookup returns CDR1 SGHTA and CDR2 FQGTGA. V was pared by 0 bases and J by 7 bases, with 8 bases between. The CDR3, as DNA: TGTGCCAGCAGCTTAACCTACCGGTATACGCAGTATTTT. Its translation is CASSLTYRYTQYF.

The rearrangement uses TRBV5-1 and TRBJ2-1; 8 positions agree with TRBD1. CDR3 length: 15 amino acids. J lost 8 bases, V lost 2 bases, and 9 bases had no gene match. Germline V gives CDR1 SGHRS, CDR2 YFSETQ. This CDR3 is CASSFRGQVGDEQFF. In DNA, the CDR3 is TGCGCCAGCAGCTTTCGGGGACAGGTGGGCGATGAGCAGTTCTTC.

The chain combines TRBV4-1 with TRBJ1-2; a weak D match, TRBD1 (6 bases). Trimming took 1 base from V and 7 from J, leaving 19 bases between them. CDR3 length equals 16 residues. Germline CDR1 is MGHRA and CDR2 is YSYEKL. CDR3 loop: CASSQVDRGSLAGYTF. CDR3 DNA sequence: TGCGCCAGCAGCCAAGTTGATAGGGGGAGCTTAGCTGGCTACACCTTC.

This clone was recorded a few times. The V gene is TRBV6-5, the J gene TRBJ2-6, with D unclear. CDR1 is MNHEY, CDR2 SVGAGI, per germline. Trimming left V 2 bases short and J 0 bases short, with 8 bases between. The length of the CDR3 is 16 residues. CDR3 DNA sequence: TGTGCCAGCAGTTACACGGGTGGCTCTGGGGCCAACGTCCTGACTTTC. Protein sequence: CASSYTGGSGANVLTF.

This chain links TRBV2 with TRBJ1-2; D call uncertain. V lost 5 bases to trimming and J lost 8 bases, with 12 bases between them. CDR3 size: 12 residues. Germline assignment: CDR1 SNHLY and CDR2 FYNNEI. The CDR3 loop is CASSLNLGGYTF. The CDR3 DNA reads TGTGCCAGCAGTCTCAATTTGGGGGGCTACACCTTC. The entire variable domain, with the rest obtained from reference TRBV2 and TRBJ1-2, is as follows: EPEVTQTPSHQVTQMGQEVILRCVPISNHLYFYWYRQILGQKVEFLVSFYNNEISEKSEIFDDQFSVERPDGSNFTLKIRSTKLEDSAMYFCASSLNLGGYTFGSGTRLTVV.

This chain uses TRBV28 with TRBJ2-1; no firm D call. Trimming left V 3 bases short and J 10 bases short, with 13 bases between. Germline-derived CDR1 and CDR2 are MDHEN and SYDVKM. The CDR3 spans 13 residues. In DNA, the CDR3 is TGTGCCAGCAGTTTCCCCCCTCGTGGGGAGCAGTTCTTC. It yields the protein CASSFPPRGEQFF.

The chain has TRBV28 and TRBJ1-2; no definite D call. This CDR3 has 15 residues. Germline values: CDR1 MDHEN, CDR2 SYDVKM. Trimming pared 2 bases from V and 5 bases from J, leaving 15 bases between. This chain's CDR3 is CASSLPTALGYGYTF. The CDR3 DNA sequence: TGTGCCAGCAGTTTACCCACGGCCTTAGGGTATGGCTACACCTTC.

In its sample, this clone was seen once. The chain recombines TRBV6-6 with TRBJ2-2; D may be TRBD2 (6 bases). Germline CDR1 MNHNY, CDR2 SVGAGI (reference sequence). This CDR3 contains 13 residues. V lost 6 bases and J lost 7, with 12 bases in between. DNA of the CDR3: TGTGCCAGCAGCCCCGGGCGGGGCGGGGAGCTGTTTTTT. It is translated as CASSPGRGGELFF.

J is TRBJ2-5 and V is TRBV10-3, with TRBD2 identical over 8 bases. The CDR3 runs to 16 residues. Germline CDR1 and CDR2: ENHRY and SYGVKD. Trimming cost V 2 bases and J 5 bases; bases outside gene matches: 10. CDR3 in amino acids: CAISETHRGGGETQYF. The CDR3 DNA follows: TGTGCCATCAGTGAGACCCACCGGGGGGGAGGCGAGACCCAGTACTTC.

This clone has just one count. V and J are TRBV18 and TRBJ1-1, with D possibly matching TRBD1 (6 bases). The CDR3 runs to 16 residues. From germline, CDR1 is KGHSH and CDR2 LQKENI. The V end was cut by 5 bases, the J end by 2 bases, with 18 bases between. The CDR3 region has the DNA TGTGCCAGCTCAACCCGACAGGAGGTATTCAACACTGAAGCTTTCTTT. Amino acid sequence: CASSTRQEVFNTEAFF.

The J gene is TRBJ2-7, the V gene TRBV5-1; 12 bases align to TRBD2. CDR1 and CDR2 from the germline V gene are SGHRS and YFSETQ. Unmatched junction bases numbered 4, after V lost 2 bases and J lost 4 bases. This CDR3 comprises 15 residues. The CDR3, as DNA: TGCGCCAGCAGCTTTCTAGCGGGAGGGCCATACGAGCAGTACTTC. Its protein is CASSFLAGGPYEQYF.

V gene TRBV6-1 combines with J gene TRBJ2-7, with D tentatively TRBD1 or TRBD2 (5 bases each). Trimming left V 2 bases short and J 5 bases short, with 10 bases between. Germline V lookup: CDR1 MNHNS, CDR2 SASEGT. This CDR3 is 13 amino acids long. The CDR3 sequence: CASSELGDDEQYF. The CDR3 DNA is TGTGCCAGCAGTGAACTAGGGGACGACGAGCAGTACTTC.

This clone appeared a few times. This chain's CDR3 is CASSSGQGAQSNQPQHF. The CDR3 nucleotides read TGTGCCAGCAGTTCAGGACAGGGGGCGCAAAGCAATCAGCCCCAGCATTTT. J is TRBJ1-5 and V is TRBV28, with 11 bases lining up with TRBD1. This CDR3 is built from 17 residues. CDR1 is MDHEN, CDR2 SYDVKM, per germline. The V gene end was trimmed by 4 bases and the J gene end by 1 base; junction bases not matched to a gene: 6. Based on the CDR3 plus reference TRBV28 and TRBJ1-5, the full variable domain is DVKVTQSSRYLVKRTGEKVFLECVQDMDHENMFWYRQDPGLGLRLIYFSYDVKMKEKGDIPEGYSVSREKKERFSLILESASTNQTSMYLCASSSGQGAQSNQPQHFGDGTRLSIL.

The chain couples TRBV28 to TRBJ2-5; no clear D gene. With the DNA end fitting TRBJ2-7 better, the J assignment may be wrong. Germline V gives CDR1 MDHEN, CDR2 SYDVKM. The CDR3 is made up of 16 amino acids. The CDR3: CASSLLFLGPVTEQYF. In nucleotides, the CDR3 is TGTGCCAGCAGTTTACTTTTCTTGGGCCCTGTGACCGAGCAGTACTTC.

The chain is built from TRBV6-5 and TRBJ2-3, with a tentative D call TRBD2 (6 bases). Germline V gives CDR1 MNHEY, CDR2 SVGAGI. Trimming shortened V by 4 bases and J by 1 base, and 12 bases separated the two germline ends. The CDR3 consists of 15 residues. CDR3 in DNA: TGTGCCAGCAGTTTCTCCGAGCGGGGCACAGATACGCAGTATTTT. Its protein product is CASSFSERGTDTQYF.

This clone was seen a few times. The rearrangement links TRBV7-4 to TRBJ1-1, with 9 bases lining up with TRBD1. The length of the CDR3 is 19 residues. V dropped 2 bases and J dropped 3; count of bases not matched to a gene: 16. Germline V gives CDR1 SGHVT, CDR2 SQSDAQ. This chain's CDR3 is CASSLPGTGPGLEDTEAFF. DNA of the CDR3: TGTGCCAGCAGCTTACCCGGGACAGGGCCTGGTCTGGAGGACACTGAAGCTTTCTTT.

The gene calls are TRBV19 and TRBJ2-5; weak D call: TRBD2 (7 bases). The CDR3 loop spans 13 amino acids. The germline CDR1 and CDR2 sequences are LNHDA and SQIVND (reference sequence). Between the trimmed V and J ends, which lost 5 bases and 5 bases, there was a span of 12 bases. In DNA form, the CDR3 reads TGTGCCAGTAGTTCGGGGGGCGCGGAGACCCAGTACTTC. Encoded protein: CASSSGGAETQYF.

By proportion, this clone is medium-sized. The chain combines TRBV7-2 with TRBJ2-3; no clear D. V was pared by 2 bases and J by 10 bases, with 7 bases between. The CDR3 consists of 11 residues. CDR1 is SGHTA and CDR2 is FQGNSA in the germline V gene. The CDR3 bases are TGTGCCAGCAGCTTACAAGGAGCGCAGTATTTT. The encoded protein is CASSLQGAQYF.

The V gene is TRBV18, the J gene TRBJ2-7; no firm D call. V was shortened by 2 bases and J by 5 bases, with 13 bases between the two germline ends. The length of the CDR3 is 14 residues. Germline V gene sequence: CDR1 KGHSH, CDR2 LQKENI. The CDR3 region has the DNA TGTGCCAGCTCACCAGGGCTACAATCCCACGAGCAGTACTTC. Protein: CASSPGLQSHEQYF.

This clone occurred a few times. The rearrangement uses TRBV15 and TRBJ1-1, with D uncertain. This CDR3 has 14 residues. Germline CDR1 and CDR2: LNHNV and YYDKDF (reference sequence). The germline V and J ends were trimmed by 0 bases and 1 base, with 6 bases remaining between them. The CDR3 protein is CATSRDRANTEAFF. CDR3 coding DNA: TGTGCCACCAGCAGAGATCGGGCGAACACTGAAGCTTTCTTT. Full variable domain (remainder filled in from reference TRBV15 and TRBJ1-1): DAMVIQNPRYQVTQFGKPVTLSCSQTLNHNVMYWYQQKSSQAPKLLFHYYDKDFNNEADTPDNFQSRRPNTSFCFLDIRSPGLGDTAMYLCATSRDRANTEAFFGQGTRLTVV.

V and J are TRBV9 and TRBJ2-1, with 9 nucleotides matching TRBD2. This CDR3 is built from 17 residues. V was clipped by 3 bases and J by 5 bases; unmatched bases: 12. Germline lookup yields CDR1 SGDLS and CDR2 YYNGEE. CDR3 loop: CASSAGVAGVIDNEQFF. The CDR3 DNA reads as TGTGCCAGCAGCGCGGGGGTAGCGGGAGTTATCGACAATGAGCAGTTCTTC.

The CDR3 DNA reads as TGTGCCAGCAGTCCAACACTCTCGGGGGTCTACGAGCAGTACTTC. Translated, it gives CASSPTLSGVYEQYF. V usage is TRBV27 and J usage is TRBJ2-7; possibly TRBD2 for D (6 bases). CDR1 is MNHEY, CDR2 SMNVEV, per germline (reference sequence). The V end lost 5 bases, the J end lost 3 bases, and 17 bases lay between the germline ends. The CDR3 has 15 residues.

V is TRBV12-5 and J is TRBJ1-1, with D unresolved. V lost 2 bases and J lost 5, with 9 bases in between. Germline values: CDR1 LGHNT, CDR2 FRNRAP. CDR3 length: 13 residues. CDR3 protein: CASGLTEGTEAFF. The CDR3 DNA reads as TGTGCTAGTGGTTTGACGGAGGGTACTGAAGCTTTCTTT. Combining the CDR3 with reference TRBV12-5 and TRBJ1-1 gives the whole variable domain DARVTQTPRHKVTEMGQEVTMRCQPILGHNTVFWYRQTMMQGLELLAYFRNRAPLDDSGMPKDRFSAEMPDATLATLKIQPSEPRDSAVYFCASGLTEGTEAFFGQGTRLTVV.